This T cell receptor (beta chain) was identified during a study of graft-versus-host responses after intestinal transplantation. About the study: All recipients were given anti-thymocyte globulin induction, and tacrolimus and steroids were then administered for around three years.

Libraries were prepared by immunoSEQ multiplex PCR; TCRdb keeps only in-frame clonotypes and omits some of them. The data show 30,000 to 40,000 clones, less than 90% seen once. There are 14 residues in the CDR3. Germline CDR1 and CDR2: MNHNS and SASEGT. V shed 3 bases and J shed 5 bases, with 12 bases lying between them. This chain uses TRBV6-1 with TRBJ2-3; D possibly corresponds to TRBD2 (6 bases). The source is a human patient who received an intestinal transplant, so some T cells may come from the graft donor. Source: PBMCs, taken about 1,000 days after transplant. The CDR3 DNA is TGTGCCAGCAGTGATGTCGGGGGAGGAGATACGCAGTATTTT. Its translation: CASSDVGGGDTQYF.